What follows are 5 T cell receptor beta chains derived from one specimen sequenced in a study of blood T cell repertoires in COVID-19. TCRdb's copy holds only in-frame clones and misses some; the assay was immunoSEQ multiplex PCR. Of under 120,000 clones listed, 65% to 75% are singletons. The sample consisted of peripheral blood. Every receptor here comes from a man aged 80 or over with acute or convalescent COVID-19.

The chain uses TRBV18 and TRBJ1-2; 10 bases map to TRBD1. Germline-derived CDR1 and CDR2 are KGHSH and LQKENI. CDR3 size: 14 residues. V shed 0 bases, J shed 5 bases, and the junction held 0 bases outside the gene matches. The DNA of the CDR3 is TGTGCCAGCTCACCACCGGGACAGGGGTATGGCTACACCTTC. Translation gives CASSPPGQGYGYTF.

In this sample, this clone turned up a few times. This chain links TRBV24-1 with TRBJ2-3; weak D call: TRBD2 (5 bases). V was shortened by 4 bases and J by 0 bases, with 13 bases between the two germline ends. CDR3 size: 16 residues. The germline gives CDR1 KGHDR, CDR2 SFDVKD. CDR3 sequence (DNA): TGTGCCACCAGTGACCCCTCGAGGGAAAGCACAGATACGCAGTATTTT. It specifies CATSDPSRESTDTQYF.

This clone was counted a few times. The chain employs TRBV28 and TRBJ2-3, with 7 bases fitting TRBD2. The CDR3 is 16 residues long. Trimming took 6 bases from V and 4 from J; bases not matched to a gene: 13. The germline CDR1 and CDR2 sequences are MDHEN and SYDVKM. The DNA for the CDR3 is TGTGCCAGCAGCCCCAGAGGAGGGAGGGTGGCAGATACGCAGTATTTT. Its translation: CASSPRGGRVADTQYF.

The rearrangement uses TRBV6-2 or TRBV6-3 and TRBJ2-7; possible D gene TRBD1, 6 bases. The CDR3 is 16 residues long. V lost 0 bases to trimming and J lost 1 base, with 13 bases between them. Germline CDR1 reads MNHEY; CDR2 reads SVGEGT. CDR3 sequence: CASSYSFNTGSYEQYF. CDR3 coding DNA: TGTGCCAGCAGTTACTCTTTTAACACAGGGTCCTACGAGCAGTACTTC.

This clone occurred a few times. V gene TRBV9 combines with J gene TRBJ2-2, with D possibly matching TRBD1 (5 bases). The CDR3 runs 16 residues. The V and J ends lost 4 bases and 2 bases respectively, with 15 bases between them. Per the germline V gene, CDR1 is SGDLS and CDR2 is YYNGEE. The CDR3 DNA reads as TGTGCCAGCAGCCCCAGTTGGACATTAAACACCGGGGAGCTGTTTTTT. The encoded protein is CASSPSWTLNTGELFF.